The rows below give T cell receptor beta chains drawn from one sample of a study of graft-versus-host responses after intestinal transplantation. The protocol was immunoSEQ multiplex PCR, while the TCRdb copy is restricted to in-frame clones and leaves out a portion. This table holds more than 12,000 clones, 33% found once. The source material was alloreactive CD4+ T cells from a mixed lymphocyte reaction culture, sampled before intestinal transplant. These receptors were taken from a human patient who received an intestinal transplant. Both conserved end residues are part of each CDR3. D genes are given only for firm matches. Clone sizes are given selectively: once, few, many, or a class where the clone is expanded.

CDR3: CASSLGLAGETQYF
DNA: TGTGCCAGCAGCTTGGGGCTAGCTGGAGAGACCCAGTACTTC
D: .
V: TRBV5-4
J: TRBJ2-5
size: few

CDR3: CASSHSGLAGETQYF
DNA: TGCGCCAGCAGCCACTCGGGACTAGCGGGAGAGACCCAGTACTTC
D: TRBD2
V: TRBV4-3
J: TRBJ2-5
size: few

CDR3: CASSFTGGKNIQYF
DNA: TGTGCCAGCAGCTTTACAGGGGGGAAAAACATTCAGTACTTC
D: TRBD1
V: TRBV7-9
J: TRBJ2-4
size: .

CDR3: CASSFRLRDGYTF
DNA: TGTGCCAGCAGTTTCAGACTCCGCGATGGCTACACCTTC
D: .
V: TRBV28
J: TRBJ1-2
size: once

CDR3: CASSQGRDRSSYEQYF
DNA: TGTGCCAGCAGCCAAGGTAGGGACAGGAGCTCCTACGAGCAGTACTTC
D: TRBD1
V: TRBV4-2
J: TRBJ2-7
size: .

CDR3: CASSLADRMNTEAFF
DNA: TGCGCCAGCAGCTTGGCCGACCGCATGAACACTGAAGCTTTCTTT
D: .
V: TRBV5-1
J: TRBJ1-1
size: once

CDR3: CASSHRDSYEQYF
DNA: TGCGCCAGCAGCCATCGGGACAGCTACGAGCAGTACTTC
D: TRBD1
V: TRBV4-1
J: TRBJ2-7
size: .

CDR3: CASSLAGGVFGNEQFF
DNA: TGTGCCAGCAGCTTGGCAGGGGGCGTTTTTGGAAATGAGCAGTTCTTC
D: TRBD1
V: TRBV7-9
J: TRBJ2-1
size: .

CDR3: CSVEVSRGNEQFF
DNA: TGCAGCGTTGAAGTAAGTAGGGGGAATGAGCAGTTCTTC
D: .
V: TRBV29-1
J: TRBJ2-1
size: few

CDR3: CASSSRTSGIDEQYF
DNA: TGTGCCAGCAGTTCAAGGACTAGCGGGATCGACGAGCAGTACTTC
D: TRBD2
V: TRBV28
J: TRBJ2-7
size: .

CDR3: CASSQRDINSPLHF
DNA: TGTGCCAGCAGTCAACGGGACATCAATTCACCCCTCCACTTT
D: .
V: TRBV6-6
J: TRBJ1-6
size: few

CDR3: CASSPHREDQPQHF
DNA: TGTGCCAGTAGTCCGCACAGGGAGGATCAGCCCCAGCATTTT
D: .
V: TRBV19
J: TRBJ1-5
size: medium-sized

CDR3: CASSHRTASNEKLFF
DNA: TGTGCCAGCAGCCATAGGACAGCTTCTAATGAAAAACTGTTTTTT
D: .
V: TRBV4-2
J: TRBJ1-4
size: few

CDR3: CASSSGVDTQYF
DNA: TGTGCCAGCAGTTCTGGAGTAGATACGCAGTATTTT
D: .
V: TRBV28
J: TRBJ2-3
size: medium-sized

CDR3: CASSFTGNYEQYF
DNA: TGTGCCAGCAGTTTTACAGGAAACTACGAGCAGTACTTC
D: .
V: TRBV6-5
J: TRBJ2-7
size: few

CDR3: CASSLDGSYNEQFF
DNA: TGCGCCAGCAGCTTGGATGGCTCCTACAATGAGCAGTTCTTC
D: .
V: TRBV5-1
J: TRBJ2-1
size: .

CDR3: CASSRRGPLGTDTQYF
DNA: TGTGCCAGCTCACGAAGGGGGCCGCTGGGGACAGATACGCAGTATTTT
D: TRBD1
V: TRBV18
J: TRBJ2-3
size: few

CDR3: CATARPSEGGTDTQYF
DNA: TGTGCCACCGCTCGCCCCTCGGAAGGAGGCACAGATACGCAGTATTTT
D: .
V: TRBV10-3
J: TRBJ2-3
size: .

CDR3: CASTVSGRAVNEQFF
DNA: TGTGCCAGCACAGTGAGCGGGAGGGCCGTCAATGAGCAGTTCTTC
D: TRBD2
V: TRBV7-9
J: TRBJ2-1
size: .

CDR3: CASSPTTSGRAGEQYF
DNA: TGCGCCAGCAGCCCTACGACTAGCGGGAGGGCGGGCGAGCAGTACTTC
D: TRBD2
V: TRBV5-1
J: TRBJ2-7
size: .